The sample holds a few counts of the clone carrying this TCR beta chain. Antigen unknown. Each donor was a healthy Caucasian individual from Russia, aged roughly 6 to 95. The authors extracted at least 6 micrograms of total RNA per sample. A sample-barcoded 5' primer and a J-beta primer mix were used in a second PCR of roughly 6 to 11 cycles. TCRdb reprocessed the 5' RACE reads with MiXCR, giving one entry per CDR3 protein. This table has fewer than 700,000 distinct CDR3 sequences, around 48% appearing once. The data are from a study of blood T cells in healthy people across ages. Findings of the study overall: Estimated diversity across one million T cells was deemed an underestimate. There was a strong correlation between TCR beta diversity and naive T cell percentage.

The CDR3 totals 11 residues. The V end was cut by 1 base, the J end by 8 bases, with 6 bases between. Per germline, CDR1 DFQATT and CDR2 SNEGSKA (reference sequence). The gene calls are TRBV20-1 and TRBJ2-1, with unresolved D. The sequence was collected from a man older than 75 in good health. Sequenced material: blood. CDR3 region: CSARAGDEQFF. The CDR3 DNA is TGCAGTGCTAGAGCGGGCGATGAGCAGTTCTTC.